The 14 T cell receptor beta chains reported below all come from one sample, sequenced in a study of blood T cells in healthy people across ages. The second PCR ran roughly 7 to 12 cycles with a sample-barcoded 5' primer and J-beta primers. TCRdb used MiXCR to reprocess the 5' RACE reads, holding one entry per CDR3 protein. Counted here are 1,500,000 or so distinct CDR3 sequences, 59% occurring once; the ten biggest clones make up under 8.5%. Sequenced input: blood. All receptors come from a man between 18 and 29 years old in good health.

This clonotype was seen a few times. This chain uses TRBV12-3 or TRBV12-4 with TRBJ1-6; D not resolved. The CDR3 spans 12 residues. Trimming shortened V by 1 base and J by 14 bases, and 9 bases separated the two germline ends. The CDR3 region has the DNA TGTGCCAGCAGTTTAGATTTCGGAGCCCTCCACTTT. Its protein product is CASSLDFGALHF.

This clonotype was seen only once. V is TRBV28 and J is TRBJ2-6; 7 bases map to TRBD1. With V trimmed by 4 bases and J by 0 bases, 6 bases remained unmatched. The CDR3 is made up of 17 amino acids. In germline, CDR1 is MDHEN, CDR2 SYDVKM. DNA for the CDR3: TGTGCCAGCAGTTACTCGGCAGGGGGCTCTGGGGCCAACGTCCTGACTTTC. It codes for CASSYSAGGSGANVLTF.

This sequence joins TRBV29-1 and TRBJ1-3; D ambiguous. V was shortened by 4 bases and J by 0 bases, with 7 bases between the two germline ends. The CDR3 is made up of 13 amino acids. Looked up from germline, CDR1 is SQVTM and CDR2 is ANQGSEA. The CDR3 here is CSVVGISGNTIYF. CDR3 coding DNA: TGCAGCGTTGTAGGGATCTCTGGAAACACCATATATTTT.

This clonotype was found a few times. V and J are TRBV7-9 and TRBJ2-1; 10 nucleotides align to TRBD2. CDR1 and CDR2 from the germline V gene are SEHNR and FQNEAQ (reference sequence). With V trimmed by 5 bases and J by 4 bases, 5 bases remained unmatched. This CDR3 region has 15 residues. The CDR3 region has the DNA TGTGCCAGCAGCCACGGACTAGCGGCGTACAATGAGCAGTTCTTC. It encodes CASSHGLAAYNEQFF.

This chain links TRBV6-5 with TRBJ2-4; 10 nucleotides agree with TRBD2. The junction had 2 bases not matched to a gene; V was cut back by 6 bases and J by 3 bases. Per germline, CDR1 MNHEY and CDR2 SVGAGI. The CDR3 is 14 residues long. The CDR3 DNA reads TGTGCCAGCAGAGAGCGGGGGGGCAAAAACATTCAGTACTTC. Translated, it gives CASRERGGKNIQYF.

The rearrangement joins TRBV5-1 to TRBJ1-1; D perhaps matches TRBD1 (5 bases). V dropped 6 bases and J dropped 4 bases, with 13 bases sitting between them. CDR3 length: 13 amino acids. The germline V gene encodes CDR1 SGHRS and CDR2 YFSETQ. Here the CDR3 DNA reads TGCGCCAGCACCTTCGCAGGGTCCACTGAAGCTTTCTTT. Translated, it gives CASTFAGSTEAFF.

On this clonotype: Germline is not matched at one junction end, which may reflect a read error. This chain links TRBV12-3 or TRBV12-4 with TRBJ2-6; no clear D gene. The CDR3 is 17 residues long. The CDR3 nucleotides are TGTGCCAGCACTTTAGGACGGATATCACCTGGGGCCAACGTCCTGACTTTC. Protein product: CASTLGRISPGANVLTF.

The genes are TRBV20-1 and TRBJ2-7; no reliable D call. The germline V gene has CDR1 DFQATT and CDR2 SNEGSKA (reference sequence). V was trimmed by 6 bases and J by 0 bases, leaving 18 bases between them. This CDR3 region has 15 residues. CDR3 sequence reads: CSATNTCRSSYEQYF. The CDR3 coding sequence is TGCAGTGCCACTAATACGTGCAGGAGCTCCTACGAGCAGTACTTC.

This clonotype showed up just a few times. The V and J genes are TRBV4-1 and TRBJ2-7, with a weak D call TRBD2 (6 bases). The CDR3 loop spans 15 amino acids. Per germline, CDR1 MGHRA and CDR2 YSYEKL. Trimming shortened V by 4 bases and J by 2 bases, and 15 bases separated the two germline ends. Written as DNA, the CDR3 is TGCGCCAGCAGCCCCACGGGGGTAGGGGCCTACGAGCAGTACTTC. Translation gives CASSPTGVGAYEQYF.

The CDR3 spells CSARDPGDRGKDTQYF. CDR3 bases: TGCAGTGCTAGAGATCCGGGGGACAGGGGAAAAGATACGCAGTATTTT. The V and J genes are TRBV20-1 and TRBJ2-3, with 10 bases fitting TRBD1. The junction had 8 bases not matched to a gene; V was cut back by 0 bases and J by 5 bases. The germline gives CDR1 DFQATT, CDR2 SNEGSKA (reference sequence). The CDR3 spans 16 residues.

The chain employs TRBV5-1 and TRBJ1-2; D not certain. The CDR3 has 14 amino acids. CDR1 and CDR2 (germline): SGHRS, YFSETQ. V was pared by 7 bases and J by 2 bases, with 15 bases between. The CDR3 sequence is CASLEYGVNYGYTF. CDR3 bases: TGCGCCAGCCTGGAGTATGGGGTAAACTATGGCTACACCTTC.

The rearrangement uses TRBV12-3 or TRBV12-4 and TRBJ2-7; D is perhaps TRBD1 (6 bases). Trimming removed 4 bases at V and 3 bases at J, with 13 bases between. This CDR3 spans 14 amino acids. In nucleotides, the CDR3 is TGTGCCAGCAGTTCTAGGGGGTCAGGCTACGAGCAGTACTTC. As protein: CASSSRGSGYEQYF.

The chain combines TRBV14 with TRBJ2-3, with 8 bases fitting TRBD2. Trimming took 5 bases from V and 5 from J; bases not matched to a gene: 9. In germline, CDR1 is SGHDN, CDR2 FVKESK. The CDR3 runs 15 residues. DNA for the CDR3: TGTGCCAGCAGCTCACCTATAGCGGGACTAGATACGCAGTATTTT. Protein product: CASSSPIAGLDTQYF.

This clonotype was counted between two and nine times. The chain has TRBV20-1 and TRBJ1-4; TRBD1 matches 8 bases. The V gene's germline CDR1 is DFQATT and CDR2 SNEGSKA (reference sequence). V shed 4 bases, J shed 8 bases, and the junction held 9 bases outside the gene matches. There are 14 residues in the CDR3. The CDR3 reads CSATRQGQREKLFF. DNA for the CDR3: TGCAGTGCTACCCGACAGGGGCAAAGAGAAAAACTGTTTTTT.